This TCR beta chain was identified during a study of identical twins. Only a few counts were recorded for this clonotype. Its antigen is not known. Whole-study results and caveats: Invariant T cells like MAIT and iNKT could partly confound the zero-insertion analyses.

Unique molecular identifiers were in the cDNA, with template-switch universal primer binding. TCRdb passed the 5' RACE reads through MiXCR, listing each CDR3 protein once. The sample lists some 590,000 distinct CDR3 sequences, approximately 10% occurring once. The same data also went into a second study, on yellow fever vaccine responses in identical twins. As that report states: Twins' vaccine T cell response reportedly gave the appearance of partial convergence and partial personalization.

The receptor was isolated from a woman between 18 and 29 years old in good health. Sequenced input: PBMCs.

The CDR3 reads CASSLVWDQLNTEAFF. The CDR3 DNA is TGCGCCAGCAGCTTGGTTTGGGACCAGTTAAACACTGAAGCTTTCTTT. The chain links TRBV5-1 to TRBJ1-1; D perhaps matches TRBD1 (5 bases). The CDR3 loop spans 16 amino acids. Deletions cut 0 bases from V and 2 bases from J, with 14 bases between. Germline loops: CDR1 SGHRS, CDR2 YFSETQ.